This entry concerns a single T cell receptor beta chain. Its specificity is not known. These data are taken from a study of cytomegalovirus exposure and HLA in healthy donors. The CDR3 contains 15 residues. Germline trimming cut 4 bases from V and 0 bases from J; bases unmatched to any gene: 4. From germline, CDR1 is MNHNY and CDR2 SVGAGI (reference sequence). Study observations and caveats: In a later analysis, HLA-associated beta chains showed higher expansion and lower generation probabilities than comparable chains. Links to common viral pathogens appeared, in a later analysis, for several of the most significant clusters. A list of approximately 160 TCR beta chains associated with cytomegalovirus was given.

Use of 60 Vbeta and 13 Jbeta primers characterized the PCR. The method was immunoSEQ multiplex PCR; TCRdb's version includes in-frame clones alone and lacks a portion of them. The sample holds 210,000 or so clones, almost 80% seen once. This TCR came from a man aged 18 to 29 in good health and CMV-seronegative. Sequenced sample: PBMCs. The chain recombines TRBV6-6 with TRBJ2-7; 9 nucleotides line up with TRBD2. The CDR3 spells CASSFLAGNSYEQYF. The CDR3 DNA reads as TGTGCCAGCAGTTTCCTAGCGGGAAACTCCTACGAGCAGTACTTC.